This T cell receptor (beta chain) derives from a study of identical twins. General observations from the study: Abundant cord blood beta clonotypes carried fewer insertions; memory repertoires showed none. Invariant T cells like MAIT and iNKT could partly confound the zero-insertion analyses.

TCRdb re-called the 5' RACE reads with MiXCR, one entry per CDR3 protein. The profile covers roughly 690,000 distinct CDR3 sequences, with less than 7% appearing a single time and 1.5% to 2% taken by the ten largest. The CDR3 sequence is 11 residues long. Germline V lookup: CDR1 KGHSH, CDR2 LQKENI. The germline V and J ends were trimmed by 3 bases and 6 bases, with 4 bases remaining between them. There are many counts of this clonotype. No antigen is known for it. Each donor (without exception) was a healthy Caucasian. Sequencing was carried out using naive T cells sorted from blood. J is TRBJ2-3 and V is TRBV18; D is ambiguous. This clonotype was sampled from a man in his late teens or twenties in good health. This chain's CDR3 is CASSPKDTQYF. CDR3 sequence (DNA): TGTGCCAGCTCACCGAAGGATACGCAGTATTTT.